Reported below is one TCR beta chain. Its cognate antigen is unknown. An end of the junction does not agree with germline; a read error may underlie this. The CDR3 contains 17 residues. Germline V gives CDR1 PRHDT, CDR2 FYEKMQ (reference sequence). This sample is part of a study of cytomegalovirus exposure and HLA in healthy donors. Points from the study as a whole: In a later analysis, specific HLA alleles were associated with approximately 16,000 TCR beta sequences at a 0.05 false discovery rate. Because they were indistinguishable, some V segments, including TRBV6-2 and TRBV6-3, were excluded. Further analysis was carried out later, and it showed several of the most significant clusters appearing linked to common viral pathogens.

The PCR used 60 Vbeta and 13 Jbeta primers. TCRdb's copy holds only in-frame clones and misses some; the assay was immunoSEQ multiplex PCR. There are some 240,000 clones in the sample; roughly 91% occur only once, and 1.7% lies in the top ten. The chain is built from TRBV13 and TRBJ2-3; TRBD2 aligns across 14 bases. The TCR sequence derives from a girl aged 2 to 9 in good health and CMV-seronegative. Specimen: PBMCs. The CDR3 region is CASSSGLAGGSRDTQYF. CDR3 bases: TGTGCCAGCAGCTCAGGACTAGCGGGGGGCAGCAGAGATACGCAGTATTTT.